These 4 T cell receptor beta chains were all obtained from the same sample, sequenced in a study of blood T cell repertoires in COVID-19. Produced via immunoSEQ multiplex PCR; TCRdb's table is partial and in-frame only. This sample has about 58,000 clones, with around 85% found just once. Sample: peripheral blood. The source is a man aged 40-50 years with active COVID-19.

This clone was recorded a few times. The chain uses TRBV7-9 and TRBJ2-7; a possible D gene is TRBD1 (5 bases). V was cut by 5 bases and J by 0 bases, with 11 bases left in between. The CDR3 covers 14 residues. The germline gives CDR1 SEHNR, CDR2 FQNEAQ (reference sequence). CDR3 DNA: TGTGCCAGCAGCCCTGCAGGGTCCTCCTACGAGCAGTACTTC. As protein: CASSPAGSSYEQYF.

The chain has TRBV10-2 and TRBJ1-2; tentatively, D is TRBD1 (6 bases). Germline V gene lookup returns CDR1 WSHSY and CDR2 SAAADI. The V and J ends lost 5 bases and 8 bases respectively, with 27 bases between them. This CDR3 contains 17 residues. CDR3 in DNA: TGCGCCAGCAGTTCTCGACAGGATCCCCCCTCGCCGGGAGGCTACACCTTC. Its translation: CASSSRQDPPSPGGYTF.

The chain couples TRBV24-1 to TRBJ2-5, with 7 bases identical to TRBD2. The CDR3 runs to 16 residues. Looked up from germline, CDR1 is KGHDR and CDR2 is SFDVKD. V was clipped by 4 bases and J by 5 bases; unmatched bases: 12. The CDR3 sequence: CATSDGTSVRGETQYF. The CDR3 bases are TGTGCCACCAGTGACGGAACTAGCGTTAGAGGGGAGACCCAGTACTTC.

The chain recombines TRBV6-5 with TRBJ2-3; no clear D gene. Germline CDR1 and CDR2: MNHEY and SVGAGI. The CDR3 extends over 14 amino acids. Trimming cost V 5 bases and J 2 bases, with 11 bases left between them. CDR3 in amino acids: CASSTPSSTDTQYF. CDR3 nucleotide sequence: TGTGCCAGCAGTACTCCAAGTTCCACAGATACGCAGTATTTT.